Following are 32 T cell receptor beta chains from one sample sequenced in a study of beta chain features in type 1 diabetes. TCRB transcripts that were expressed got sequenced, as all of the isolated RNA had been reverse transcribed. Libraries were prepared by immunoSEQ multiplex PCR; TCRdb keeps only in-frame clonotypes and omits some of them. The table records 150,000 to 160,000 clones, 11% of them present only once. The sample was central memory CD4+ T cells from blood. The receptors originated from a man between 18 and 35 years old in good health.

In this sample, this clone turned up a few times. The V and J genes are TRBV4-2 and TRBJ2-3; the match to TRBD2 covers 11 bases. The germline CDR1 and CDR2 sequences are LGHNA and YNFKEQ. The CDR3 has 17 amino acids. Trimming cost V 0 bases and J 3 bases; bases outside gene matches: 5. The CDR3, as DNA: TGTGCCAGCAGCCAAGATCTGTCTAGCGGGGGGACAGATACGCAGTATTTT. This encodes CASSQDLSSGGTDTQYF.

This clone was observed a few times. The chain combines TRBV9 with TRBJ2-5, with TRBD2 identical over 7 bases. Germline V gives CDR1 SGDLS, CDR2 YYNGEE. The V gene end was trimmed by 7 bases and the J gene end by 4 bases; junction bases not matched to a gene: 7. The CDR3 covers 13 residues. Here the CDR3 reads CASAGGSGETQYF. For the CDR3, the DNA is TGTGCCAGCGCCGGCGGGAGCGGAGAGACCCAGTACTTC.

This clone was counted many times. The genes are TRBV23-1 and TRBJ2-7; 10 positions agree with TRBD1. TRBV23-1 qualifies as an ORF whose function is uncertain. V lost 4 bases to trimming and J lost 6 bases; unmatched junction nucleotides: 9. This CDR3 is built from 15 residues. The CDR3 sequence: CASSPPGQGYREQYF. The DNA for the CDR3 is TGCGCCAGCAGTCCTCCGGGACAGGGGTACCGCGAGCAGTACTTC.

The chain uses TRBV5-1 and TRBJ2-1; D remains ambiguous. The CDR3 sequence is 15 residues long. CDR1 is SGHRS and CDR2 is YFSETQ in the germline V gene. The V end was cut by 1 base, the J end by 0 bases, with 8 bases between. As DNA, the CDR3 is TGCGCCAGCAGCTTGCGGGCGAGCTCCTACAATGAGCAGTTCTTC. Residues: CASSLRASSYNEQFF.

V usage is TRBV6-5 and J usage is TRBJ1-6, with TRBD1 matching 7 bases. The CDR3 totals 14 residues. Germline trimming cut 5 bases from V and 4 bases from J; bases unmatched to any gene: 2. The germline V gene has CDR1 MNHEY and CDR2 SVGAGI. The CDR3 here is CASSGQAYNSPLHF. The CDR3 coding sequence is TGTGCCAGCAGTGGACAGGCTTATAATTCACCCCTCCACTTT.

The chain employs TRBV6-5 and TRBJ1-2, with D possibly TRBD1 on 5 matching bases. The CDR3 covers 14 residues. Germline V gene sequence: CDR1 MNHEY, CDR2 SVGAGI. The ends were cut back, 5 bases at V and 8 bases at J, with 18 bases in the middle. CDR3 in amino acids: CASSPTSGTLGYTF. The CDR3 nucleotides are TGTGCCAGCAGTCCGACTTCCGGGACGTTGGGCTACACCTTC.

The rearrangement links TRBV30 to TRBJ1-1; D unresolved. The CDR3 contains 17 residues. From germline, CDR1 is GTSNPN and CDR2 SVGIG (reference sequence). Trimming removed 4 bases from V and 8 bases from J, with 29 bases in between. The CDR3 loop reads CAWTRSNPGPLPSEAFF. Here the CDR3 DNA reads TGTGCCTGGACCCGGAGTAACCCGGGTCCTCTCCCGTCGGAAGCTTTCTTT.

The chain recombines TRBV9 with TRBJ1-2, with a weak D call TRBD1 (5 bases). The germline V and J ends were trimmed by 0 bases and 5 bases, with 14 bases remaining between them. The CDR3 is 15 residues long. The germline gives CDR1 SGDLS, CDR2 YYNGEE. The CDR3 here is CASSVGAGRVYGYTF. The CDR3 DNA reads TGTGCCAGCAGCGTAGGGGCAGGGAGGGTGTATGGCTACACCTTC.

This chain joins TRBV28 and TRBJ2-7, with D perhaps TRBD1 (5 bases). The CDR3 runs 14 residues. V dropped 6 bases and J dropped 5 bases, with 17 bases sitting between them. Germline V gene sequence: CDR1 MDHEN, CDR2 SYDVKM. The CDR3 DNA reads TGTGCCAGCAGGGACCCAGGGTCTCGGCACGAGCAGTACTTC. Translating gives CASRDPGSRHEQYF.

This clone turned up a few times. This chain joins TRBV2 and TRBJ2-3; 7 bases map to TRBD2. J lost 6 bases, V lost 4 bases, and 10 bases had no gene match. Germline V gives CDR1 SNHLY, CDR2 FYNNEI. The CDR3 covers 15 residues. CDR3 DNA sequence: TGTGCCAGCAGTGCGGGGTTACTAGCGCGGGATACGCAGTATTTT. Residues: CASSAGLLARDTQYF.

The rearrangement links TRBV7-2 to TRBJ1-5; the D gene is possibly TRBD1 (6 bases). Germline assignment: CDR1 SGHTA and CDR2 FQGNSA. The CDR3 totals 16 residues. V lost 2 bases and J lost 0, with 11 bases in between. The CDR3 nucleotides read TGTGCCAGCAGCTTATTAGGACAGTATAGCAATCAGCCCCAGCATTTT. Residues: CASSLLGQYSNQPQHF.

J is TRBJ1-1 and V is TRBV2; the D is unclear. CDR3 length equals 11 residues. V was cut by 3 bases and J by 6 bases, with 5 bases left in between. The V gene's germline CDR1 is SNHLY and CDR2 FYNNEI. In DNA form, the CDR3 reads TGTGCCAGCAGTGATCTTTCTGAAGCTTTCTTT. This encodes CASSDLSEAFF.

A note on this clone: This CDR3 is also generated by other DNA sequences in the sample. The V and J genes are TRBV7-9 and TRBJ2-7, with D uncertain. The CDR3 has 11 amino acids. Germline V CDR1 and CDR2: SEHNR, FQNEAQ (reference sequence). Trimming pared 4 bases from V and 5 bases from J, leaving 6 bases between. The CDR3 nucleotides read TGTGCCAGCAGCTCAGCAGACGAGCAGTACTTC. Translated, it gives CASSSADEQYF.

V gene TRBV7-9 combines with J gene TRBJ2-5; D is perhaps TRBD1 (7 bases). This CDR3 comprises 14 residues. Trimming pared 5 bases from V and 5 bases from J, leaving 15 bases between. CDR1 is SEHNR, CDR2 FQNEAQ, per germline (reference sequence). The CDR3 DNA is TGTGCCAGCAGCGAGGGGGCGCGGGGCGAGACCCAGTACTTC. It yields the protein CASSEGARGETQYF.

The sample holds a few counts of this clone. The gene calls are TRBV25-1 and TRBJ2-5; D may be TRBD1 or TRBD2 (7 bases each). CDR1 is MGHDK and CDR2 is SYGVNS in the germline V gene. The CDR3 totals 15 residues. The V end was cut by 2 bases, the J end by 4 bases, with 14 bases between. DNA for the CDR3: TGTGCCAGCAGTGAAAGGGGCAGGGGGGGAGAGACCCAGTACTTC. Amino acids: CASSERGRGGETQYF. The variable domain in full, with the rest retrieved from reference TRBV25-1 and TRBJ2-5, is EADIYQTPRYLVIGTGKKITLECSQTMGHDKMYWYQQDPGMELHLIHYSYGVNSTEKGDLSSESTVSRIRTEHFPLTLESARPSHTSQYLCASSERGRGGETQYFGPGTRLLVL.

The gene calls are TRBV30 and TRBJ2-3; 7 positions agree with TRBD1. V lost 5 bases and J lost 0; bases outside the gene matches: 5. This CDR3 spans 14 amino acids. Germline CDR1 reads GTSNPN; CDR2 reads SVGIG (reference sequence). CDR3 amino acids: CAWRRGPSTDTQYF. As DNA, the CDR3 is TGTGCCTGGCGAAGGGGGCCCAGCACAGATACGCAGTATTTT.

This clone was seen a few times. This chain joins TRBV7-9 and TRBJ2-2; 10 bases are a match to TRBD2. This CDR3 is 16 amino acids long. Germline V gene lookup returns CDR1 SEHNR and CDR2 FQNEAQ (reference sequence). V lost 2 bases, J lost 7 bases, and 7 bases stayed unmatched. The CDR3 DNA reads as TGTGCCAGCAGCTTACCTAGCGGGAGAATGGTCGGGGAGCTGTTTTTT. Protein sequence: CASSLPSGRMVGELFF.

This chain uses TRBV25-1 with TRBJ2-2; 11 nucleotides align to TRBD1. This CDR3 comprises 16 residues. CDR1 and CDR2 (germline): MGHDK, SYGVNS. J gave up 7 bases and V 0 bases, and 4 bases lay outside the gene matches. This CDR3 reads CASSEYGTGGLGELFF. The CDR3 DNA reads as TGTGCCAGCAGTGAATATGGGACAGGGGGTCTCGGGGAGCTGTTTTTT.

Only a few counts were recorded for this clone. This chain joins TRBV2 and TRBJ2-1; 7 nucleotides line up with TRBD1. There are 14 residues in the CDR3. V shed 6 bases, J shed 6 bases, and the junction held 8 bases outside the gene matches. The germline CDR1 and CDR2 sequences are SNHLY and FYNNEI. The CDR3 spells CASRKLSGGNEQFF. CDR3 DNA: TGTGCCAGCAGGAAACTTTCAGGGGGCAATGAGCAGTTCTTC.

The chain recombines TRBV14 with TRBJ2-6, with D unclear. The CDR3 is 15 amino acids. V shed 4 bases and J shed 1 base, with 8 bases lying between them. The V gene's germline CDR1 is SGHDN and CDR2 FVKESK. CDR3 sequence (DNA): TGTGCCAGCAGCCCGTTAGGATCTGGGGCCAACGTCCTGACTTTC. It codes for CASSPLGSGANVLTF.

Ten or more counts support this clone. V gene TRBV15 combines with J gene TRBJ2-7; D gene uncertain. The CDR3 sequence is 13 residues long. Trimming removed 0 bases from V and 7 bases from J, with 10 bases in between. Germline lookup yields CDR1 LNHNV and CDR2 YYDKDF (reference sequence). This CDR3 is CATSRDALAEQYF. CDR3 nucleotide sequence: TGTGCCACCAGCAGAGATGCCCTGGCGGAGCAGTACTTC.

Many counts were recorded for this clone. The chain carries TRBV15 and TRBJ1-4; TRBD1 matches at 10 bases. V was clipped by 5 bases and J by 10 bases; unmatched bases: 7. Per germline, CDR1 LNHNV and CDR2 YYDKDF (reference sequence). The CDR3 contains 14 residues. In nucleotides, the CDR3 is TGTGCCACCAGCGGCCGGACAGGGGGGCGAAAACTGTTTTTT. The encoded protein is CATSGRTGGRKLFF.

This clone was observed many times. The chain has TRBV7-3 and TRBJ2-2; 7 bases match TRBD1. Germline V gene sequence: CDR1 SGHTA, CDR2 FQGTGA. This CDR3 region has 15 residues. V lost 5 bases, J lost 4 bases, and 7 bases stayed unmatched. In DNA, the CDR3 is TGTGCCAGCAGCCCGACAGGGTCGGTCACCGGGGAGCTGTTTTTT. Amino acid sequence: CASSPTGSVTGELFF. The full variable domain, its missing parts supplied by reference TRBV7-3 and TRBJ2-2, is GAGVSQTPSNKVTEKGKYVELRCDPISGHTALYWYRQSLGQGPEFLIYFQGTGAADDSGLPNDRFFAVRPEGSVSTLKIQRTERGDSAVYLCASSPTGSVTGELFFGEGSRLTVL.

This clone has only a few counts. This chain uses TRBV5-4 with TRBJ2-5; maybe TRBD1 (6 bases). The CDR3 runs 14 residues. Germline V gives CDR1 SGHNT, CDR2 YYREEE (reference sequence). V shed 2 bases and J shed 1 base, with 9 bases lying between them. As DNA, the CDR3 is TGTGCCAGCAGCTTTATGGACAGCCAAGAGACCCAGTACTTC. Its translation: CASSFMDSQETQYF.

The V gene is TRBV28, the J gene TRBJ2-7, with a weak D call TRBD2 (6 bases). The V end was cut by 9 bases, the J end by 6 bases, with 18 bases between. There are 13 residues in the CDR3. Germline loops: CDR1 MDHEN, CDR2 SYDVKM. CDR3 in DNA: TGTGCCAGTGGGGGACTCACAAACTCCGAGCAGTACTTC. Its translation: CASGGLTNSEQYF.

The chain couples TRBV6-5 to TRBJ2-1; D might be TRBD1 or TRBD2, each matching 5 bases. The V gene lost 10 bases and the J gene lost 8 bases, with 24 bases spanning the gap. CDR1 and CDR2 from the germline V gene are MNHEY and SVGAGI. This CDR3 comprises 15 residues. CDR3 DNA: TGTGCCATCAGGCCCTCCGGGACCCGTTCCTATGAGCAGTTCTTC. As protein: CAIRPSGTRSYEQFF.

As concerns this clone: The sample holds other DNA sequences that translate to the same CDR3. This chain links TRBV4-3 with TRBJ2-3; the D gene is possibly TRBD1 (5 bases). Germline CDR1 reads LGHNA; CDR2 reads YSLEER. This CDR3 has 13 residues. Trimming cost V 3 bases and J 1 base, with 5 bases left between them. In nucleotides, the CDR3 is TGCGCCAGCAGCCACAGGGGCACAGATACGCAGTATTTT. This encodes CASSHRGTDTQYF.

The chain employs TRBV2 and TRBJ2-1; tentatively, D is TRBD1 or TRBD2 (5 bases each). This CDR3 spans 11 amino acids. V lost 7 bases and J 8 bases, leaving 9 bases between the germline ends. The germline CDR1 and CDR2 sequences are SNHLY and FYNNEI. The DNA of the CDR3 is TGTGCCAGCACTGGGGACCATGAGCAGTTCTTC. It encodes CASTGDHEQFF.

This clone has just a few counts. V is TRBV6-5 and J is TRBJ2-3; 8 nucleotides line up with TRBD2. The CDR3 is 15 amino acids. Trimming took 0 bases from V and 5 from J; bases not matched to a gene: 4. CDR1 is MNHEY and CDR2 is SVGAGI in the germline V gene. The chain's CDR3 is CASSYSGTSRDTQYF. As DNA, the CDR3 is TGTGCCAGCAGTTACTCCGGGACTAGTCGAGATACGCAGTATTTT.

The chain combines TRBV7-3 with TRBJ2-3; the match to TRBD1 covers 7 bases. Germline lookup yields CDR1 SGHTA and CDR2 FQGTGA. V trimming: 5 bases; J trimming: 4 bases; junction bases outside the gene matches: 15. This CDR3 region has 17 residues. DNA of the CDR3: TGTGCCAGCAGCCCGAGCTCTAGGGGGCGCGGTGCAGATACGCAGTATTTT. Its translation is CASSPSSRGRGADTQYF. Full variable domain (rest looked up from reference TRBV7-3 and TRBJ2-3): GAGVSQTPSNKVTEKGKYVELRCDPISGHTALYWYRQSLGQGPEFLIYFQGTGAADDSGLPNDRFFAVRPEGSVSTLKIQRTERGDSAVYLCASSPSSRGRGADTQYFGPGTRLTVL.

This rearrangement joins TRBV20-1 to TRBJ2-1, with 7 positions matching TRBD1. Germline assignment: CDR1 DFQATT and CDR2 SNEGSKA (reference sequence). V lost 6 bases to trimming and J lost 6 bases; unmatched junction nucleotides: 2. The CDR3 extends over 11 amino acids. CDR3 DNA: TGCAGTGCGGGGGACAGCAATGAGCAGTTCTTC. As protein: CSAGDSNEQFF.

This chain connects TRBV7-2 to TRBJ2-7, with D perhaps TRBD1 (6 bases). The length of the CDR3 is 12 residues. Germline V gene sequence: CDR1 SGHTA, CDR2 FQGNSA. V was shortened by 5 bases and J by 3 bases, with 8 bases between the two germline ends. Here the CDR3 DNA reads TGTGCCAGCAGCACGGACAGCTACGAGCAGTACTTC. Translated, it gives CASSTDSYEQYF.